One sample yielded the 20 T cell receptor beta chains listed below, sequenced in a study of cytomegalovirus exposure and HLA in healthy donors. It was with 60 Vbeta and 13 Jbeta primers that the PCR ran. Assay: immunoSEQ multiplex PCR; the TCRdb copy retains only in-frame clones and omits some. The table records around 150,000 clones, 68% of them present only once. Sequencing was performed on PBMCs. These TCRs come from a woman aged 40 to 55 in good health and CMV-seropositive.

The CDR3 loop reads CASSQDVPGGYEQYF. The DNA for the CDR3 is TGCGCCAGCAGCCAAGATGTGCCAGGGGGCTACGAGCAGTACTTC. V gene TRBV4-3 combines with J gene TRBJ2-7; 7 nucleotides match TRBD1. V shed 0 bases, J shed 3 bases, and the junction held 5 bases outside the gene matches. The CDR3 covers 15 residues. In germline, CDR1 is LGHNA, CDR2 YSLEER.

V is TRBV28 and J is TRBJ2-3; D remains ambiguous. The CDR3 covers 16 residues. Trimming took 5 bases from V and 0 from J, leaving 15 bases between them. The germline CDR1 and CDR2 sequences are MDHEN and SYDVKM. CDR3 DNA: TGTGCCAGCAGTCCGCCTGTTCAGACTAGCACAGATACGCAGTATTTT. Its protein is CASSPPVQTSTDTQYF. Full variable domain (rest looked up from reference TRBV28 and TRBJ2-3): DVKVTQSSRYLVKRTGEKVFLECVQDMDHENMFWYRQDPGLGLRLIYFSYDVKMKEKGDIPEGYSVSREKKERFSLILESASTNQTSMYLCASSPPVQTSTDTQYFGPGTRLTVL.

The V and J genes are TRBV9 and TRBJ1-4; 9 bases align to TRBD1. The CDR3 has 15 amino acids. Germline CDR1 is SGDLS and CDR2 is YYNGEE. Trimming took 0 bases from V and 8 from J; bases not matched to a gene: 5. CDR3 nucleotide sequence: TGTGCCAGCAGCGTAGCTACGGGACAGGGAGAAAAACTGTTTTTT. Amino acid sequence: CASSVATGQGEKLFF. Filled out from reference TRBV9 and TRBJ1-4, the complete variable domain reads DSGVTQTPKHLITATGQRVTLRCSPRSGDLSVYWYQQSLDQGLQFLIQYYNGEERAKGNILERFSAQQFPDLHSELNLSSLELGDSALYFCASSVATGQGEKLFFGSGTQLSVL.

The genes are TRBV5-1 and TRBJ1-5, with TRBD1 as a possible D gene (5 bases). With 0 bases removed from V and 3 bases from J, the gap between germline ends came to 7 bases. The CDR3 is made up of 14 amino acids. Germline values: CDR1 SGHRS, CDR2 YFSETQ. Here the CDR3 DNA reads TGCGCCAGCAGCTTGGGGGGCACCAATCAGCCCCAGCATTTT. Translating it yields CASSLGGTNQPQHF.

CDR3 nucleotides: TGCGCCAGCAGCTCCAGGGGCGCGGACATTCAGTACTTC. It encodes CASSSRGADIQYF. This chain connects TRBV5-1 to TRBJ2-4; D is possibly TRBD1 (6 bases). The V end lost 3 bases, the J end lost 8 bases, and 12 bases lay between the germline ends. Germline CDR1 and CDR2: SGHRS and YFSETQ. This CDR3 is 13 amino acids long. The variable domain in full, completed from reference TRBV5-1 and TRBJ2-4, reads KAGVTQTPRYLIKTRGQQVTLSCSPISGHRSVSWYQQTPGQGLQFLFEYFSETQRNKGNFPGRFSGRQFSNSRSEMNVSTLELGDSALYLCASSSRGADIQYFGAGTRLSVL.

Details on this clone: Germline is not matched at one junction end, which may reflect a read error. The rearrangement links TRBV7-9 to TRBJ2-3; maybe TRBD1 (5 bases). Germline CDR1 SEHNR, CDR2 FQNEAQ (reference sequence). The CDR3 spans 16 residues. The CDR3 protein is CSSSLGAIGGTDTQYF. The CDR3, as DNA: TGTTCCAGCAGCTTAGGTGCTATAGGGGGCACAGATACGCAGTATTTT. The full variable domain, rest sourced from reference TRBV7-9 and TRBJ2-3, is DTGVSQNPRHKITKRGQNVTFRCDPISEHNRLYWYRQTLGQGPEFLTYFQNEAQLEKSRLLSDRFSAERPKGSFSTLEIQRTEQGDSAMYLCSSSLGAIGGTDTQYFGPGTRLTVL.

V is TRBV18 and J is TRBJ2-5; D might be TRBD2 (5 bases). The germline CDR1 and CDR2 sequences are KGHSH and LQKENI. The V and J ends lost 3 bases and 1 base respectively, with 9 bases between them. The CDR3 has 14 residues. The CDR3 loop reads CASSPTGVQETQYF. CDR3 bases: TGTGCCAGCTCACCGACCGGGGTCCAAGAGACCCAGTACTTC.

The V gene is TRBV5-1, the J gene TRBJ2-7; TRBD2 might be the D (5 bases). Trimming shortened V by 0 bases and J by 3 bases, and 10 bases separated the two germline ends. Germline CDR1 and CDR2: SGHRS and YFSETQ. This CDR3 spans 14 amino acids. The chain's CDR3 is CASSLEPSNYEQYF. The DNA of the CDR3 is TGCGCCAGCAGCTTGGAACCTAGCAACTACGAGCAGTACTTC.

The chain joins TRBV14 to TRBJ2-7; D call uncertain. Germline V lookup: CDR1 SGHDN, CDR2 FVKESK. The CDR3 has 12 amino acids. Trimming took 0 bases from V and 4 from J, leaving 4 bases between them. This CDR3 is CASSQDRYEQYF. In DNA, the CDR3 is TGTGCCAGCAGCCAAGACCGGTACGAGCAGTACTTC.

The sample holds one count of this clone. The CDR3 reads CASSQDEDQPQHF. The CDR3 coding sequence is TGCGCCAGCAGCCAAGATGAGGATCAGCCCCAGCATTTT. The J gene is TRBJ1-5, the V gene TRBV4-3; D not certain. In germline, CDR1 is LGHNA, CDR2 YSLEER. Between the trimmed V and J ends, which lost 0 bases and 5 bases, there was a span of 5 bases. The CDR3 covers 13 residues.

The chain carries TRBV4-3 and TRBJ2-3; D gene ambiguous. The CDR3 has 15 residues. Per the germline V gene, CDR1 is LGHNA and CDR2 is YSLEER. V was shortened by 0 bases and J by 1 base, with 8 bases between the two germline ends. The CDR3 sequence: CASSQETDGTDTQYF. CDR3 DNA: TGCGCCAGCAGCCAAGAAACAGACGGCACAGATACGCAGTATTTT.

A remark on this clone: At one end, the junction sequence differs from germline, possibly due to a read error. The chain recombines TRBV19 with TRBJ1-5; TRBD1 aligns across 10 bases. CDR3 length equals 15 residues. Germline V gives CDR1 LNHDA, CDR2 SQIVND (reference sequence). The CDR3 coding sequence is TGTGCCAGTAGCCAGACAGGGGGCGGCAATCAGCCCCAGAATTTT. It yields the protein CASSQTGGGNQPQNF.

CDR3 coding DNA: TGTGCCAGCTCACCACCACTAGCGGGAGGGGCTGATGAGCAGTTCTTC. Its protein product is CASSPPLAGGADEQFF. This chain joins TRBV18 and TRBJ2-1, with 13 bases lining up with TRBD2. J gave up 8 bases and V 0 bases, and 4 bases lay outside the gene matches. The CDR3 consists of 16 residues. Germline V gives CDR1 KGHSH, CDR2 LQKENI.

The CDR3 DNA follows: TGCGCCAGCAGCTTGGCGTTGAGGGCAGGGGTGAACACTGAAGCTTTCTTT. Translated: CASSLALRAGVNTEAFF. J is TRBJ1-1 and V is TRBV5-1; weak D call: TRBD1 (6 bases). Trimming removed 0 bases at V and 0 bases at J, with 15 bases between. Germline lookup yields CDR1 SGHRS and CDR2 YFSETQ. The CDR3 consists of 17 residues. Supplemented by reference TRBV5-1 and TRBJ1-1, the full variable domain reads KAGVTQTPRYLIKTRGQQVTLSCSPISGHRSVSWYQQTPGQGLQFLFEYFSETQRNKGNFPGRFSGRQFSNSRSEMNVSTLELGDSALYLCASSLALRAGVNTEAFFGQGTRLTVV.

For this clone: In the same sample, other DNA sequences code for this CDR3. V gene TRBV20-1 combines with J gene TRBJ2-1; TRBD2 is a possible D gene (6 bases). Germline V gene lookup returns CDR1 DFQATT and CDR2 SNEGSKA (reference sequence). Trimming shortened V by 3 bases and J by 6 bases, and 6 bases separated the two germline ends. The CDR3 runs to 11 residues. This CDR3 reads CSARGGNEQFF. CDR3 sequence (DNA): TGCAGTGCTAGGGGGGGCAATGAGCAGTTCTTC.

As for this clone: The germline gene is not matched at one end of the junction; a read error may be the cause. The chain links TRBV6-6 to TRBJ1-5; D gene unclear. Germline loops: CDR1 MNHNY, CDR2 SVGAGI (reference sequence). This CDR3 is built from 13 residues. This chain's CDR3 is CASTQHSNQPQNF. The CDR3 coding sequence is TGTGCCAGCACCCAACATAGCAATCAGCCCCAGAATTTT.

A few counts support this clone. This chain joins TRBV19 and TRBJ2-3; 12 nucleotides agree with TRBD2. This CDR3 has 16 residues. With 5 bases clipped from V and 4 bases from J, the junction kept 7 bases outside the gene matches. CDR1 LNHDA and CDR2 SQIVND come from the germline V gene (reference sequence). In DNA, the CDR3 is TGTGCCAGTAGTTATCCTAGCGGGGGGGCGGCAGATACGCAGTATTTT. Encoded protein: CASSYPSGGAADTQYF.

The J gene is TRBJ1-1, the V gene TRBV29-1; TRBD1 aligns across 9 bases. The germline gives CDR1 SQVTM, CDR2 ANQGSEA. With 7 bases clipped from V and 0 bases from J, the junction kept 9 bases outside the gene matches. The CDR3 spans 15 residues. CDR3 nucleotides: TGCAGCGCTCTGGGACAGGGAGTCATGAACACTGAAGCTTTCTTT. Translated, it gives CSALGQGVMNTEAFF.

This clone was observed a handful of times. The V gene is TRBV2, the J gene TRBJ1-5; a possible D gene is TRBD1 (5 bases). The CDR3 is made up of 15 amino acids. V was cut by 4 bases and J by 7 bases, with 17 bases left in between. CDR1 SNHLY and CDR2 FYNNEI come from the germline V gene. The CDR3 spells CASSVGLGASQPQHF. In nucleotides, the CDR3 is TGTGCCAGCAGTGTGGGACTAGGGGCGTCGCAGCCCCAGCATTTT.

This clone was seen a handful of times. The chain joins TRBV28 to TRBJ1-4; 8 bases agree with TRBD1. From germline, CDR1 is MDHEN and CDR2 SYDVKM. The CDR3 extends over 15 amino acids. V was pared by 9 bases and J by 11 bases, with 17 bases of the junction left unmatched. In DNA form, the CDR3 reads TGTGCCAGTTCGCTCCCGGGACAGGAATTAGGGAAACTGTTTTTT. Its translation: CASSLPGQELGKLFF.